The sample holds a few counts of the clone carrying this T cell receptor beta chain. Time point described: patch test 1, 2 weeks after DPC sensitization. Described treatment: therapeutic diphenylcyclopropenone sensitization with weekly scalp DPC. TCRdb ran MiXCR on the RACE reads and lists one entry per CDR3 protein. The table includes 75,000 to 100,000 distinct CDR3 sequences, roughly 12% detected once. The sample is drawn from a study of human T cells and chemical hapten exposure. The wider study: All patients underwent weekly scalp dosing with diphenylcyclopropenone for the full roughly 22-week study.

The CDR3 extends over 15 amino acids. The V gene's germline CDR1 is MNHEY and CDR2 SVGEGT. Losses at the gene ends were 10 bases for V and 9 bases for J; bases not matched to a gene: 11. Sample: whole blood, taken in connection with sensitization to the hapten diphenylcyclopropenone (DPC). The receptor was derived from a woman aged 40 to 49 with alopecia areata. Some clones in this sample may be carry-over from other donors' samples. The V gene is TRBV6-2 or TRBV6-3, the J gene TRBJ2-1; 14 nucleotides match TRBD2. CDR3 loop: CAISGLAGAGGEQFF. In nucleotides, the CDR3 is TGTGCCATTTCGGGACTAGCGGGAGCAGGCGGTGAGCAGTTCTTC.